The source of this T cell receptor beta chain is a study of control samples from healthy donors and cancer patients (dated by TCRdb to 2018 to 2020). Library creation used the immunoSEQ multiplex PCR assay. In its TCRdb copy, this immuneACCESS table keeps in-frame sequences only and misses some clones. Where compared with another copy, unresolved V genes explain less than half of these, and the others have no known cause. Within this sample are about 110,000 clones, with approximately 80% of them counted one time only. The ten largest account for approximately 7% of the sample. As concerns this clone: What antigen it recognizes has not been identified. No per-base quality is available; no much larger clone lies one base away.

The sequence derives from a man aged 18 to 35 in good health. The sample comprised blood.

Here is the DNA: TGTGCCAGCATGTCCCCCAGGGGGCCTACCAAAAACATTCAGTACTTC. Its protein product is CASMSPRGPTKNIQYF. The sequence is built from TRBV5-6 and TRBJ2-4; 8 nucleotides in the junction match TRBD1. Here V drops 6 bases and J drops 2 bases, and the junction holds 10 bases not matched to any gene. From cysteine to phenylalanine, the CDR3 is 16 amino acids long. Left in the record is the CDR3 DNA by itself, 48 bases read in frame from the first base. CDR1 and CDR2 are drawn from the germline V gene: SGHDT, YYEEEE.